The entry below gives a single T cell receptor (beta chain) sequence along with its context. Its target is unknown. The data originate from a study of CD8 T cells in Susac syndrome. Multiple sclerosis controls were treatment-naive patients with stable or active relapsing-remitting disease. General study points: Acknowledgment was made by the study that its TCR sequencing and HLA analysis involved a relatively small number of individuals.

RNA totalling roughly 0.5 to 1 ug underwent reverse transcription with random hexamers. MiXCR, applied by TCRdb to the immunoSEQ multiplex PCR reads, yields one record per CDR3 protein. This table has 250,000 to 300,000 distinct CDR3 sequences, approximately 91% appearing once. Germline V CDR1 and CDR2: MDHEN, SYDVKM. Trimming removed 8 bases from V and 2 bases from J, with 10 bases in between. The CDR3 contains 12 residues. The genes are TRBV28 and TRBJ2-7, with unresolved D. The sequenced sample was CD8+ T cells from PBMCs. The receptor was derived from a human donor with multiple sclerosis. CDR3: CASRTPTYEQYF. The DNA of the CDR3 is TGTGCCAGCCGGACCCCTACCTACGAGCAGTACTTC.